This TCR beta chain was profiled in a study of hypomethylating agent response in myelodysplastic syndrome (dated by TCRdb to about 2021). Looking at the study overall: The hypomethylating agent given was azacitidine in about 70% of the 11 patients and decitabine in 3 of 11 patients. Among the myelodysplastic syndrome patients in the cohort, 8 to 10 were male and 2 were female. On average the patients were approximately 72 +/- 6.3 years old, and a diploid cytogenetic profile was seen most often. The most frequent mutation was TET2, found in 5 of 11 patients. Five patients did not respond, whereas about 6 responded with either complete response or hematologic improvement. Response was defined as complete response or hematologic improvement, and any patient who met neither criterion was considered a non-responder. What the research found in general, with its limitations: Novel clonotypes appeared more often in responders, whereas non-responders had more contracted clonotypes after treatment. The shared GLIPH2 clusters might recognize novel MDS antigens, but this possibility was not confirmed and requires experimental validation. Only around ten patients were analyzed, making the cohort small. Age matching of healthy control donors to MDS patients was not performed, and the MDS versus healthy comparison could have been impacted by this lack of age matching. No significant change in richness, rarefaction diversity or clonality was detected after hypomethylating agent treatment, either across all patients or within response groups.

The library relied on the immunoSEQ multiplex PCR assay. Survey resolution was used, with two replicates of approximately 200 ng each, totaling roughly 400 ng of DNA per sample. The hsTCRB kit detected rearranged TCRB sequences in genomic DNA using multiplex PCR primers targeting V and J genes. The CDR3 region was amplified in a first PCR of approximately 30 cycles using the QIAGEN Multiplex PCR Kit. An approximately 8-cycle second PCR added sample barcodes and Illumina adapters to each replicate. Pooled libraries were quantified with a QuantStudio 6 and the KAPA library quantification kit. Roughly 16 pM of pooled libraries were sequenced on an Illumina MiSeq with 156-cycle single-end reads and a 15-cycle index read. For the original study's pipeline: Of 150,000 or so unique clonotypes, roughly 1.8% were flagged by VDJdb annotation as previously reported viral-epitope-specific clonotypes. The immunoSEQ Data Assistant and immunoSEQ Analyzer converted raw reads into normalized, annotated TCRB repertoires. Clonotypes were analyzed with BioAnalyzer and version 0.6.5 of the immunarch R package. Richness was estimated after downsampling every repertoire to the clone count of the smallest repertoire. Clonotypes were categorized as expanded, contracted or novel by Fisher's exact tests, where a novel clonotype had zero frequency before treatment. Significantly changed CDR3 beta sequences were clustered with GLIPH2 at simulation_depth=1000 and kmer_min_depth=3, and CDR3s shorter than five residues were left out. Here the immuneACCESS table is served through TCRdb, limited to in-frame sequences with V and J called. Missing clones are a known gap in these copies; in checked studies unresolved V genes cover under half, and the rest lacks a known reason. V and J calls and clone size are those listed in that table; D and trimming were worked out from the DNA. The sample has approximately 6,100 clones on record, around 78% of them singletons. The top ten clonotypes cover around 10% of the sample.

Bulk bone marrow was analyzed without sorting T-cell subsets. Bone marrow from roughly 10 myelodysplastic syndrome patients, collected before and after hypomethylating agent therapy, underwent immunosequencing of the TCR beta CDR3 regions. For longitudinal repertoire tracking, every patient provided one baseline bone marrow and two to three bone marrows collected at different post-treatment timepoints. Genomic DNA was extracted from whole bone marrow, and quality was checked by TapeStation, NanoDrop OneC and PicoGreen assays. Worth noting for this clone: The clone's antigen remains unknown. No clone much larger than this one lies a single base away; base qualities are absent.

This TCR was recovered from a human donor with myelodysplastic syndrome. The sequences come from bone marrow, collected before or after starting hypomethylating agent treatment for myelodysplastic syndrome (not recorded which).

The DNA sequence is as follows: TGCGCCAGCAGTGATACTAGCGGCAGATACGAGCAGTACTTC. The resulting protein is CASSDTSGRYEQYF. The chain is encoded by TRBV10-1 joined to TRBJ2-7, and 8 junction bases match TRBD2. Measured from the cysteine to the phenylalanine, the CDR3 is 14 residues long. Just the 42-base CDR3 DNA is kept, in frame starting at base 1. Germline trimming amounts to 3 bases on V and 4 bases on J, with 5 as the count of junction bases outside the gene matches. The germline V gene (reference sequence) sets CDR1 to WNHNN and CDR2 to SYGVQD.